This T cell receptor (beta chain) was found in a study of T cells in Graves' hyperthyroidism and ophthalmopathy. General study results and limits: A model of 13 V-J pairs discriminated ophthalmopathy from stable hyperthyroidism.

On this clonotype: No antigen is known for it.

The V end lost 2 bases, the J end lost 1 base, and 21 bases lay between the germline ends. The CDR3 totals 19 residues. CDR1 MNHEY and CDR2 SVGEGT come from the germline V gene. Any patient presenting with uncontrolled infection, other autoimmune disease, pregnancy or lactation was left out. Diagnostic decisions used clinical symptoms, serum thyroxine and TRAb, thyroid ultrasound and orbital computed tomography. Amplified TCR beta CDR3 regions came from RNA transcripts. Carried out on the TCR CDR3, a first-round RT-PCR used the HTBI primer set. Each CDR3 protein gets one entry after TCRdb re-called the multiplex PCR reads with MiXCR. The sample records approximately 610,000 distinct CDR3 sequences, 14% to 15% being singletons.

The sequence came from a woman aged 35 to 49 with Graves' ophthalmopathy. The gene calls are TRBV6-2 or TRBV6-3 and TRBJ1-5; TRBD1 is a possible D gene (5 bases). The specimen was blood. The CDR3 nucleotides are TGTGCCAGCAGTTACGCCCTCCTCGGGGCAGGGCCCAGCAATCAGCCCCAGCATTTT. It encodes CASSYALLGAGPSNQPQHF.